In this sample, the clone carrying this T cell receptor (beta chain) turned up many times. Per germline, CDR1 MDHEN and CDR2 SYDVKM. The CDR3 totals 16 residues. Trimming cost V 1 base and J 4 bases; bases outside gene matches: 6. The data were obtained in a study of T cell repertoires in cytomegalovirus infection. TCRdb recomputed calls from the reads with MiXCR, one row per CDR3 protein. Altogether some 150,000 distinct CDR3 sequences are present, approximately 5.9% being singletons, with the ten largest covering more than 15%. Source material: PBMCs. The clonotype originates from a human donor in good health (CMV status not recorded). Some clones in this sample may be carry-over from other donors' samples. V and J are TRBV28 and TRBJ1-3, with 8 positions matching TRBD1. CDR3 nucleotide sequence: TGTGCCAGCAGTTTATCGGGACAGGTAGCGGGAAACACCATATATTTT. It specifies CASSLSGQVAGNTIYF.